One sample yielded the 7 T cell receptor beta chains listed below, sequenced in a study of blood T cell repertoires in COVID-19. Clones were sequenced by immunoSEQ multiplex PCR, and TCRdb holds only the in-frame ones, with some missing. Seen here are 100,000 to 150,000 clones, roughly 87% observed once, and the top ten hold less than 8.5%. Source material: peripheral blood. Receptors were obtained from an elderly man with active or convalescent COVID-19.

The J gene is TRBJ2-7, the V gene TRBV7-2, with 14 nucleotides matching TRBD2. V was pared by 5 bases and J by 6 bases, with 6 bases of the junction left unmatched. Per germline, CDR1 SGHTA and CDR2 FQGNSA. This CDR3 region has 15 residues. CDR3 sequence: CASSPGTSGRSEQYF. CDR3 DNA: TGTGCCAGCAGCCCAGGGACTAGCGGGAGATCCGAGCAGTACTTC.

This sequence joins TRBV28 and TRBJ1-1, with D possibly being TRBD1 (6 bases). The germline V gene encodes CDR1 MDHEN and CDR2 SYDVKM. CDR3 length: 12 residues. Between the trimmed V and J ends, which lost 5 bases and 8 bases, there was a span of 12 bases. The CDR3 sequence: CASSGGWSEAFF. CDR3 in DNA: TGTGCCAGCAGTGGGGGCTGGAGCGAAGCTTTCTTT.

In its sample, this clone was seen many times. The gene calls are TRBV27 and TRBJ2-7; tentative D call: TRBD1 (6 bases). The CDR3 length is 14 residues. Germline loops: CDR1 MNHEY, CDR2 SMNVEV (reference sequence). Trimming removed 3 bases from V and 6 bases from J, with 15 bases in between. CDR3 loop: CASSLLDRSSEQYF. The CDR3 DNA reads TGTGCCAGCAGTTTGCTGGACAGATCCAGCGAGCAGTACTTC.

J is TRBJ2-1 and V is TRBV7-3; TRBD2 agrees at 7 bases. This CDR3 has 15 amino acids. Germline CDR1 SGHTA, CDR2 FQGTGA. V lost 0 bases to trimming and J lost 6 bases; unmatched junction nucleotides: 5. The CDR3 protein is CASSLTPGTINEQFF. DNA of the CDR3: TGTGCCAGCAGCTTAACCCCGGGGACTATCAATGAGCAGTTCTTC.

The V and J genes are TRBV12-3 or TRBV12-4 and TRBJ2-5; no definite D call. The V end lost 4 bases, the J end lost 3 bases, and 9 bases lay between the germline ends. This CDR3 is 13 amino acids long. CDR3: CASSSVVEETQYF. As DNA, the CDR3 is TGTGCCAGCAGTTCTGTAGTAGAAGAGACCCAGTACTTC.

The rearrangement uses TRBV5-8 and TRBJ1-4; D possibly corresponds to TRBD1 (5 bases). In germline, CDR1 is SGHTS, CDR2 YDEGEE. The CDR3 has 15 residues. V was pared by 7 bases and J by 3 bases, with 16 bases between. The CDR3 DNA reads TGTGCCAGCGGCGACCACGACAGTTCTAATGAAAAACTGTTTTTT. Translating it yields CASGDHDSSNEKLFF.

V gene TRBV5-1 combines with J gene TRBJ2-5; no reliable D call. CDR3 size: 14 residues. Germline-derived CDR1 and CDR2 are SGHRS and YFSETQ. Trimming removed 3 bases at V and 0 bases at J, with 9 bases between. The CDR3 loop reads CASSSPTNQETQYF. The CDR3 DNA is TGCGCCAGCAGCTCCCCTACCAACCAAGAGACCCAGTACTTC.